This is a list of T cell receptor beta chains from one sample in a study of OX40 agonist ivuxolimab in advanced cancers. TCRdb keeps only in-frame clones here, not all; method: immunoSEQ multiplex PCR. The sample holds about 73,000 clones, around 89% seen once. The sequencing here drew on CD4+ or CD8+ T cells sorted from blood, taken in a trial of the OX40 agonist ivuxolimab. The receptors come from an adult with an advanced solid tumor such as melanoma, head and neck, liver or kidney cancer. Each CDR3 is given with its conserved first and last residue. D genes are given only for firm matches.

J gene,D gene,V gene,CDR3 DNA,CDR3 protein
TRBJ1-2,.,TRBV10-3,TGTGCCATCACCGGGCCGGAAAGCGGCGGCTACACCTTC,CAITGPESGGYTF
TRBJ2-5,.,TRBV7-8,TGTGCCAGCACCTTTCAACAGATCCAAGAGACCCAGTACTTC,CASTFQQIQETQYF
TRBJ1-1,.,TRBV19,TGTGCCAGTAGGATCAGGGTGAACACTGAAGCTTTCTTT,CASRIRVNTEAFF
TRBJ2-7,TRBD2,TRBV28,TGTGCCAGCCGGGCGGGAGGGCCGTACGAGCAGTACTTC,CASRAGGPYEQYF
TRBJ2-4,TRBD1,TRBV4-2,TGTGCCAGCAGCCAAGATATCGATCGGGACAGAATACGTTCGGGTGCACTAGCCAAAAACATTCAGTACTTC,CASSQDIDRDRIRSGALAKNIQYF
TRBJ2-2,.,TRBV5-1,TGCGCCAGCAGCTTGGACGGGCCCGGGGAGCTGTTTTTT,CASSLDGPGELFF
TRBJ2-2,.,TRBV10-3,TGTGCCATCAGTGTAACCAAGGAGGACACCGGGGAGCTGTTTTTT,CAISVTKEDTGELFF
TRBJ1-4,.,TRBV7-9,TGTGCCAGCAGCTTAGCCCGGGTTTCGGGAAAACTGTTTTTT,CASSLARVSGKLFF
TRBJ2-1,TRBD2,TRBV7-6,TGTGCCAGCAGCCCCCTAGAGGGTTCTAGCGGGAGAATTCGGTTCTTC,CASSPLEGSSGRIRFF
TRBJ2-5,.,TRBV11-2,TGTGCCAGCAGCTTTCCCCTAGGGGAGACCCAGTACTTC,CASSFPLGETQYF
TRBJ1-2,TRBD1,TRBV19,TGTGCCAGTAAGATGGAACCGGGACAGAGCTATGGCTACACCTTC,CASKMEPGQSYGYTF
TRBJ1-1,.,TRBV5-1,TGCGCCAGCAGCTTGGCGGGGGGGTACACTGAAGCTTTCTTT,CASSLAGGYTEAFF